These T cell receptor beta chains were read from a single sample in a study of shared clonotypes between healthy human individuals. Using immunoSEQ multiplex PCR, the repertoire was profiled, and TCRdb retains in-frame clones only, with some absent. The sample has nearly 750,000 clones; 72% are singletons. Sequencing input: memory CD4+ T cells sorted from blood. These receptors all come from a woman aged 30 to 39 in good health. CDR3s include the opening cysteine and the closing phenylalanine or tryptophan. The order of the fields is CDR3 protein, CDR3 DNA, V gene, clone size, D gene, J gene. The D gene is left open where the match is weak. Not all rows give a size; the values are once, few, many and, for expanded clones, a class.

CASTGLPYEQYF TGTGCCAGCACCGGCCTCCCCTACGAGCAGTACTTC TRBV7-9 once - TRBJ2-7
CASSFVGGRTDTQYF TGTGCCAGTAGTTTTGTGGGAGGGCGCACAGATACGCAGTATTTT TRBV19 - TRBD2 TRBJ2-3
CASSLDPGSKLFF TGTGCCAGCAGCTTAGATCCCGGGTCAAAACTGTTTTTT TRBV11-2 - - TRBJ1-4
CASSKLAGAYEQYF TGTGCCAGTAGTAAACTAGCAGGAGCCTACGAGCAGTACTTC TRBV19 - - TRBJ2-7
CASSLPGTGIYEQYF TGTGCCAGCAGTTTACCAGGGACAGGAATTTACGAGCAGTACTTC TRBV6-6 - TRBD1 TRBJ2-7
CASSPTPSSGNTIYF TGTGCCAGCTCACCGACTCCGAGCTCTGGAAACACCATATATTTT TRBV18 - - TRBJ1-3
CASSQWGSNQPQHF TGCGCCAGCAGCCAATGGGGGAGCAATCAGCCCCAGCATTTT TRBV4-1 - - TRBJ1-5
CASSSGQLPSEQYF TGTGCCAGCAGTTCAGGACAGCTCCCGTCCGAGCAGTACTTC TRBV28 - - TRBJ2-7
CASSIWTSRSEAFF TGTGCCAGTAGTATTTGGACTTCCCGCAGTGAAGCTTTCTTT TRBV19 - - TRBJ1-1
CASSTTGIVGELFF TGTGCCAGTAGTACGACAGGGATAGTCGGGGAGCTGTTTTTT TRBV19 - TRBD1 TRBJ2-2
CASSSATDNTEAFF TGCGCCAGCAGCTCGGCGACAGATAACACTGAAGCTTTCTTT TRBV5-1 - - TRBJ1-1
CASSLGSGTQKFF TGTGCCAGCAGCTTAGGCTCCGGGACACAAAAGTTCTTC TRBV7-2 - - TRBJ2-1
CASSYARAGQPQHF TGCGCCAGCAGTTATGCCAGGGCGGGACAGCCCCAGCATTTT TRBV23-1 - - TRBJ1-5
CASSPGTGGYEQYF TGCGCCAGCAGCCCCGGGACAGGGGGCTACGAGCAGTACTTC TRBV5-1 - TRBD1 TRBJ2-7
CASHLAGGPSEQYF TGCGCCAGCCATCTAGCGGGAGGGCCCTCCGAGCAGTACTTC TRBV5-1 few TRBD2 TRBJ2-7
CASMKDYGYTF TGTGCCAGCATGAAAGACTATGGCTACACCTTC TRBV2 - - TRBJ1-2
CASSLQGLREKLFF TGCGCCAGCAGCCTCCAAGGGTTACGGGAAAAACTGTTTTTT TRBV5-1 many - TRBJ1-4
CASSLGGEYNEQFF TGTGCCAGCAGCTTAGGCGGAGAGTACAATGAGCAGTTCTTC TRBV11-2 - - TRBJ2-1
CSAGGGMGGTQYF TGCAGCGCTGGCGGGGGTATGGGGGGTACGCAGTATTTT TRBV29-1 - TRBD2 TRBJ2-3
CSASPVTEAFF TGCAGTGCTAGCCCGGTCACTGAAGCTTTCTTT TRBV20-1 - - TRBJ1-1
CASSFTGLTEAFF TGTGCCAGCAGCTTCACAGGGCTAACTGAAGCTTTCTTT TRBV13 - - TRBJ1-1
CASSSPHNGTSGIYNEQFF TGTGCCAGCAGTTCCCCCCACAACGGGACTAGCGGTATCTACAATGAGCAGTTCTTC TRBV28 - TRBD2 TRBJ2-1
CASSSDSIGYNEQFF TGCGCCAGCAGCTCTGACAGCATAGGGTACAATGAGCAGTTCTTC TRBV5-1 - - TRBJ2-1
CASSQNPTQGGTGELFF TGTGCCAGCAGCCAAAACCCCACCCAGGGCGGAACCGGGGAGCTGTTTTTT TRBV4-2 - - TRBJ2-2
CASSLGGRFDTQYF TGTGCCAGCAGTTTGGGCGGGAGATTCGATACGCAGTATTTT TRBV6-6 - TRBD2 TRBJ2-3
CASKDRLYEQYF TGTGCCAGCAAAGACAGGCTTTACGAGCAGTACTTC TRBV25-1 - - TRBJ2-7
CASSSLPTGTGELFF TGTGCCAGCAGTTCGCTCCCGACAGGCACCGGGGAGCTGTTTTTT TRBV28 - - TRBJ2-2
CASTVPGLAHEQYF TGTGCCAGCACCGTTCCAGGACTAGCACACGAGCAGTACTTC TRBV6-5 once TRBD2 TRBJ2-7
CASSNDRSAGQYF TGTGCCAGCAGCAATGACAGGTCCGCGGGTCAGTACTTC TRBV7-9 few - TRBJ2-4
CASSQERERLNTGELFF TGCGCCAGCAGCCAAGAACGGGAAAGGCTGAACACCGGGGAGCTGTTTTTT TRBV4-1 - - TRBJ2-2
CASSLAIGLSVREQFF TGTGCCAGCAGCTTAGCGATCGGACTGTCGGTACGCGAGCAGTTCTTC TRBV11-2 - - TRBJ2-1
CASSEAEGLSTAFF TGTGCCAGCAGTGAAGCGGAGGGCCTCTCGACGGCTTTCTTT TRBV2 - - TRBJ1-1
CASSVWLGESEQFF TGTGCCAGCAGTGTATGGCTAGGGGAGAGTGAGCAGTTCTTC TRBV6-4 - - TRBJ2-1
CASSIGTSNQPQHF TGTGCCAGTAGTATCGGGACCTCGAATCAGCCCCAGCATTTT TRBV19 - - TRBJ1-5
CASSLDSSYNEQFF TGTGCCAGCAGCTTAGACAGCAGCTACAATGAGCAGTTCTTC TRBV7-2 - - TRBJ2-1
CAWSRGNTQYF TGTGCCTGGAGTCGAGGAAATACGCAGTATTTT TRBV30 few - TRBJ2-3
CSGGGGRTDTQYF TGCAGCGGTGGGGGAGGGCGGACAGATACGCAGTATTTT TRBV29-1 - TRBD2 TRBJ2-3
CASTPNLAGSYEQYF TGTGCCAGCACTCCTAATCTAGCGGGCTCCTACGAGCAGTACTTC TRBV6-6 - TRBD2 TRBJ2-7
CAWSVGDRNIQYF TGTGCCTGGAGTGTTGGAGACAGAAACATTCAGTACTTC TRBV30 - - TRBJ2-4
CASSSQGANTGELFF TGTGCCAGCAGCTCACAGGGCGCGAACACCGGGGAGCTGTTTTTT TRBV7-2 - - TRBJ2-2
CASSSLEGYEQYF TGTGCCAGCAGCTCCCTGGAGGGCTACGAGCAGTACTTC TRBV5-6 few - TRBJ2-7
CASSTEAGTALETQYF TGTGCCAGTAGTACAGAAGCCGGGACTGCACTCGAGACCCAGTACTTC TRBV19 few - TRBJ2-5
CSALSAGLNTEAFF TGCAGCGCCTTGAGCGCGGGGCTGAACACTGAAGCTTTCTTT TRBV29-1 - - TRBJ1-1
CASRTPGQGLGGYTF TGTGCCAGTCGTACACCGGGACAGGGACTTGGGGGCTACACCTTC TRBV19 - TRBD1 TRBJ1-2
CASSSDGPYEQYF TGTGCCAGCAGCTCGGACGGGCCCTACGAGCAGTACTTC TRBV11-2 few - TRBJ2-7
CARVGGATNTEAFF TGTGCCAGAGTCGGAGGGGCGACGAACACTGAAGCTTTCTTT TRBV5-8 - - TRBJ1-1
CASTPWGGGSQETQYF TGTGCCAGCACTCCCTGGGGAGGGGGGTCCCAGGAGACCCAGTACTTC TRBV27 - - TRBJ2-5
CATSRDRGLQYF TGTGCCACCAGCAGAGATCGGGGGTTGCAGTACTTC TRBV15 few - TRBJ2-7
CASSFVGLTEAFF TGTGCCAGCAGCTTTGTGGGCCTAACTGAAGCTTTCTTT TRBV5-6 - - TRBJ1-1
CAWSVLGDRRETQYF TGTGCCTGGAGTGTACTGGGGGATCGGAGAGAGACCCAGTACTTC TRBV30 many - TRBJ2-5
CASSTGQGDTDTQYF TGTGCCAGTAGTACGGGACAGGGTGATACAGATACGCAGTATTTT TRBV19 - TRBD1 TRBJ2-3
CASSHGTGPNKGEKLFF TGTGCCAGCAGCCATGGGACAGGTCCAAACAAGGGTGAAAAACTGTTTTTT TRBV5-8 - TRBD1 TRBJ1-4
CASSQAPSVWGNEQFF TGCGCCAGCAGCCAAGCCCCTAGCGTGTGGGGCAATGAGCAGTTCTTC TRBV4-1 - - TRBJ2-1
CSAVPGGSGDTQYF TGCAGTGCTGTCCCAGGGGGCTCGGGGGATACGCAGTATTTT TRBV29-1 - TRBD1 TRBJ2-3
CASSDLRRYTQYF TGTGCCAGCAGTGACCTGCGCCGTTATACGCAGTATTTT TRBV2 - - TRBJ2-3
CASSPSTGGLREQYF TGTGCCAGCTCACCATCGACAGGGGGTCTTCGGGAGCAGTACTTC TRBV18 - TRBD1 TRBJ2-7
CASSYSREVRGNTIYF TGTGCCAGCAGTTACTCTAGGGAGGTGCGCGGAAACACCATATATTTT TRBV6-5 many - TRBJ1-3